A single sample gave rise to the 8 T cell receptor beta chains below, sequenced in a study of shared clonotypes between healthy human individuals. Some clones are missing from TCRdb's copy, which holds only in-frame ones; the method was immunoSEQ multiplex PCR. This sample carries 2,500,000 or so clones, about 92% of them seen once, and the ten largest clones take under 0.15%. The sample taken for sequencing was naive CD4+ T cells sorted from blood. Subset specified: CD45RA+ positively selected. All receptors come from a young man in good health.

This sequence joins TRBV14 and TRBJ1-6, with a weak D call TRBD1 (6 bases). From germline, CDR1 is SGHDN and CDR2 FVKESK. Trimming left V 0 bases short and J 5 bases short, with 20 bases between. This CDR3 has 19 amino acids. The CDR3 DNA reads as TGTGCCAGCAGCCAAGATGGGGCATACAGGGAGCGTCATAATTCACCCCTCCACTTT. This gives the protein CASSQDGAYRERHNSPLHF.

This sequence joins TRBV19 and TRBJ2-7, with a weak D call TRBD1 (6 bases). CDR1 and CDR2 (germline): LNHDA, SQIVND (reference sequence). V lost 2 bases to trimming and J lost 5 bases, with 13 bases between them. The CDR3 is 14 amino acids. CDR3 in amino acids: CASSITGQSDEQYF. For the CDR3, the DNA is TGTGCCAGTAGTATAACCGGACAGTCGGACGAGCAGTACTTC.

For this clone: Different DNA sequences within this sample yield the same CDR3. This chain links TRBV10-3 with TRBJ2-7, with D unresolved. The germline V gene has CDR1 ENHRY and CDR2 SYGVKD. Trimming cost V 2 bases and J 3 bases, with 2 bases left between them. CDR3 length: 11 amino acids. The CDR3 nucleotides are TGTGCCATCAGTGAGAACTACGAGCAGTACTTC. Its translation is CAISENYEQYF.

The chain has TRBV6-1 and TRBJ1-5; 8 bases match TRBD1. Germline loops: CDR1 MNHNS, CDR2 SASEGT. This CDR3 has 13 residues. The trim removed 10 bases at V and 4 bases at J, leaving 6 bases unmatched. The CDR3 coding sequence is TGTGCCATCACAGGGGGGAGTAATCAGCCCCAGCATTTT. It translates to CAITGGSNQPQHF.

The chain carries TRBV29-1 and TRBJ2-1; the match to TRBD1 covers 7 bases. J was trimmed by 0 bases and V by 7 bases; bases with no gene match: 9. There are 15 residues in the CDR3. The germline gives CDR1 SQVTM, CDR2 ANQGSEA. The CDR3 nucleotides are TGCAGCGCCAAAAAGGGGGCCAGCTCCTACAATGAGCAGTTCTTC. Translated, it gives CSAKKGASSYNEQFF.

DNA of the CDR3: TGTGCCAGCAGCTCCTCGGGGACAGCAGCGGGCTACACCTTC. Amino acid sequence: CASSSSGTAAGYTF. V and J are TRBV5-6 and TRBJ1-2, with TRBD1 identical over 7 bases. The CDR3 sequence is 14 residues long. From germline, CDR1 is SGHDT and CDR2 YYEEEE. With V trimmed by 3 bases and J by 8 bases, 10 bases remained unmatched.

The chain links TRBV19 to TRBJ1-6; 7 nucleotides agree with TRBD1. V shed 11 bases, J shed 9 bases, and the junction held 10 bases outside the gene matches. Germline V lookup: CDR1 LNHDA, CDR2 SQIVND (reference sequence). The CDR3 sequence is 13 residues long. The chain's CDR3 is CAVQTGPGSPLHF. In nucleotides, the CDR3 is TGTGCCGTTCAGACAGGGCCAGGTTCACCCCTCCACTTT.

The gene calls are TRBV15 and TRBJ1-6; 9 bases map to TRBD1. CDR3 length: 16 residues. Trimming at V came to 0 bases and at J to 9 bases, leaving 6 bases not matched to a gene. CDR1 is LNHNV and CDR2 is YYDKDF in the germline V gene (reference sequence). CDR3 sequence: CATSRDSPGQGSPLHF. CDR3 DNA sequence: TGTGCCACCAGCAGAGATTCCCCGGGACAGGGTTCACCCCTCCACTTT.